These 9 T cell receptor beta chains share one sample of origin, sequenced in a study of shared clonotypes between healthy human individuals. Measured with immunoSEQ multiplex PCR; TCRdb has only the in-frame clones, and not every one. This table holds about 490,000 clones, about 79% found once. Sequencing was carried out using PBMCs. The receptors come from a middle-aged woman in good health. Some clones in this sample may be carry-over from other donors' samples.

The rearrangement uses TRBV4-1 and TRBJ2-7, with D possibly matching TRBD2 (6 bases). V dropped 6 bases and J dropped 0 bases, with 15 bases sitting between them. Germline lookup yields CDR1 MGHRA and CDR2 YSYEKL. The CDR3 length is 15 residues. Here the CDR3 DNA reads TGCGCCAGCAGACTCAGCGGAGGGAGCTCCTACGAGCAGTACTTC. The encoded protein is CASRLSGGSSYEQYF.

The CDR3 sequence: CASSPTQGTGELFF. CDR3 bases: TGTGCCAGCTCACCGACGCAGGGAACCGGGGAGCTGTTTTTT. J is TRBJ2-2 and V is TRBV18; possible D gene TRBD1, 5 bases. This CDR3 is built from 14 residues. Trimming removed 3 bases at V and 5 bases at J, with 10 bases between. Germline assignment: CDR1 KGHSH and CDR2 LQKENI.

This clone was seen a few times. This chain connects TRBV5-5 to TRBJ2-5, with D possibly being TRBD2 (6 bases). This CDR3 region has 15 residues. V shed 4 bases and J shed 2 bases, with 15 bases lying between them. From germline, CDR1 is SGHKS and CDR2 YYEKEE (reference sequence). The CDR3 spells CASSVKGGEQETQYF. The CDR3 nucleotides are TGTGCCAGCAGCGTGAAGGGAGGAGAGCAAGAGACCCAGTACTTC.

The chain recombines TRBV10-3 with TRBJ1-3; no definite D call. This CDR3 region has 15 residues. V lost 3 bases, J lost 5 bases, and 14 bases lay in between. Germline-derived CDR1 and CDR2 are ENHRY and SYGVKD. CDR3 residues: CAISDPSQGRNTIYF. DNA of the CDR3: TGTGCCATCAGTGATCCAAGCCAAGGGAGAAACACCATATATTTT.

This chain uses TRBV19 with TRBJ1-1; D is possibly TRBD1 (6 bases). The germline V gene encodes CDR1 LNHDA and CDR2 SQIVND (reference sequence). Trimming removed 5 bases at V and 0 bases at J, with 16 bases between. The CDR3 covers 16 residues. For the CDR3, the DNA is TGTGCCAGTAGTCCTGGAGAGGGGGGTTTGAACACTGAAGCTTTCTTT. Translation: CASSPGEGGLNTEAFF.

Regarding this clone: A far larger clone is one nucleotide away, so this likely arose from a read error. The rearrangement uses TRBV14 and TRBJ2-3; D gene unclear. V shed 1 base and J shed 10 bases, with 15 bases lying between them. Per the germline V gene, CDR1 is SGHDN and CDR2 is FVKESK. The CDR3 is 14 amino acids. CDR3: CASSQALNLDAQYF. In nucleotides, the CDR3 is TGTGCCAGCAGCCAAGCATTGAATCTCGATGCGCAGTATTTT. The entire variable domain, with the rest obtained from reference TRBV14 and TRBJ2-3, is as follows: EAGVTQFPSHSVIEKGQTVTLRCDPISGHDNLYWYRRVMGKEIKFLLHFVKESKQDESGMPNNRFLAERTGGTYSTLKVQPAELEDSGVYFCASSQALNLDAQYFGPGTRLTVL.

The chain combines TRBV27 with TRBJ1-4, with TRBD1 matching over 10 bases. This CDR3 has 16 residues. Germline trimming cut 5 bases from V and 7 bases from J; bases unmatched to any gene: 10. Germline V gene sequence: CDR1 MNHEY, CDR2 SMNVEV (reference sequence). The CDR3 bases are TGTGCCAGCAGTAGGACAGGGGGACGGTTCGGTGAAAAACTGTTTTTT. Protein product: CASSRTGGRFGEKLFF.

This clone showed up just a few times. The chain couples TRBV6-5 to TRBJ1-2; D unclear. The CDR3 extends over 16 amino acids. V shed 2 bases and J shed 3 bases, with 16 bases lying between them. Germline CDR1 MNHEY, CDR2 SVGAGI. CDR3 amino acids: CASSYRVLGEDYGYTF. The CDR3 DNA is TGTGCCAGCAGTTACCGGGTACTTGGGGAGGACTATGGCTACACCTTC.

The chain recombines TRBV10-2 with TRBJ1-4; no definite D call. CDR3 size: 12 residues. Trimming pared 10 bases from V and 8 bases from J, leaving 14 bases between. The germline V gene has CDR1 WSHSY and CDR2 SAAADI. CDR3 amino acids: CATTTHREKLFF. In DNA, the CDR3 is TGCGCCACCACGACGCATAGGGAAAAACTGTTTTTT.